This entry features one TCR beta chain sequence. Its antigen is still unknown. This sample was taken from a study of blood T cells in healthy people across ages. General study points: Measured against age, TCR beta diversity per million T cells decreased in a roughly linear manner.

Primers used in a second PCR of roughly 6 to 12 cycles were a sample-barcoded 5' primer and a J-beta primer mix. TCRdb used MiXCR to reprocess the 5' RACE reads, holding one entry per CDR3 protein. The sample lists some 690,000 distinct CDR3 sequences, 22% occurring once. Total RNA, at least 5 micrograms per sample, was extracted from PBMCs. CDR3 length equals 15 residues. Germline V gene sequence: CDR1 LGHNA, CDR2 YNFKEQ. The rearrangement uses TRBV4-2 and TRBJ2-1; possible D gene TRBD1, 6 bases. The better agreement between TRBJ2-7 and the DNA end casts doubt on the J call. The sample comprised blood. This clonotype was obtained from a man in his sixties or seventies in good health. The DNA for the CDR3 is TGTGCCAGCAGCCAAGAAGGGCAGGGGTTCAACGAGCAGTACTTC. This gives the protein CASSQEGQGFNEQYF.